This record covers a single T cell receptor beta chain. The source of the sample is a study of blood T cells in healthy people across ages. Drawn from each donor were ten milliliters of peripheral blood. The second PCR ran about 6 to 11 cycles with a sample-barcoded 5' primer and J-beta primers. Through a template-switch adaptor with 12 random nucleotides, each cDNA molecule received a tag. TCRdb recomputed calls from the 5' RACE reads with MiXCR, one row per CDR3 protein. The sample has about 770,000 distinct CDR3 sequences, 44% seen once. Germline assignment: CDR1 MNHNY and CDR2 SVGAGI (reference sequence). J lost 1 base, V lost 2 bases, and 6 bases had no gene match. This CDR3 spans 16 amino acids.

This chain joins TRBV6-6 and TRBJ2-5; 8 nucleotides line up with TRBD2. Input material: blood. The receptor was derived from a man aged 60 to 75 in good health. The CDR3 nucleotides are TGTGCCAGCAGTTACCGCGAGCGGGGGTCCCAAGAGACCCAGTACTTC. This gives the protein CASSYRERGSQETQYF.